This passage covers 20 T cell receptor beta chains from one sample sequenced in a study of patients and donors after allogeneic stem cell transplantation (dated by TCRdb to the early 2020s). Library generation was performed with RT-PCR. TCRdb records NextSeq 550 as the sequencer. TCRdb applied fastp at Q25 and MiXCR to the public reads, then kept only in-frame beta chains. A single entry per CDR3 protein holds the most common genes and DNA from its merged rows. The sample data list some 92,000 distinct CDR3 sequences, and 45% to 50% of these were observed just once. The top ten clonotypes cover approximately 66% of the sample. The sequenced sample was blood, either unsorted or a sorted T cell fraction (not recorded which). The receptors were sampled from a human donor who was either an allogeneic HSCT recipient or a stem cell or donor lymphocyte infusion donor (not recorded which). It is not recorded whose cells these are; they may come from a transplant donor.

This clonotype has a handful of counts. This chain joins TRBV19 and TRBJ1-2; D gene uncertain. Trimming stripped 3 bases from V and 4 bases from J, with 15 bases between. The germline gives CDR1 LNHDA, CDR2 SQIVND (reference sequence). The CDR3 totals 15 residues. CDR3 coding DNA: TGTGCCAGTAGTATCCGCGGTATAAAACGCTATGGCTACACCTTC. Its translation is CASSIRGIKRYGYTF.

This clonotype was detected ten times or more. The chain combines TRBV5-4 with TRBJ1-1; possibly TRBD1 for D (5 bases). The germline V and J ends were trimmed by 3 bases and 0 bases, with 15 bases remaining between them. The germline gives CDR1 SGHNT, CDR2 YYREEE (reference sequence). The CDR3 contains 16 residues. CDR3 loop: CASSWLAGGMNTEAFF. In nucleotides, the CDR3 is TGTGCCAGCAGCTGGTTGGCGGGGGGGATGAACACTGAAGCTTTCTTT.

J is TRBJ2-5 and V is TRBV12-3 or TRBV12-4, with D hard to call. V was shortened by 6 bases and J by 9 bases, with 17 bases between the two germline ends. CDR3 length equals 13 residues. The CDR3 DNA sequence: TGTGCCAGCAGCGGATCTGCCCTGCCGTCCCAGTACTTC. This gives the protein CASSGSALPSQYF.

This chain joins TRBV6-2 or TRBV6-3 and TRBJ1-3; D is unclear. The V and J ends lost 2 bases and 4 bases respectively, with 6 bases between them. Looked up from germline, CDR1 is MNHEY and CDR2 is SVGEGT. This CDR3 spans 13 amino acids. The chain's CDR3 is CASSYGPGNTIYF. The CDR3 DNA follows: TGTGCCAGCAGTTACGGTCCGGGAAACACCATATATTTT.

For the CDR3, the DNA is TGTGCCAGCAGTTTATACGGGTCTCAGCCCCAGCATTTT. Its protein product is CASSLYGSQPQHF. The chain employs TRBV27 and TRBJ1-5; D uncertain. Germline V gives CDR1 MNHEY, CDR2 SMNVEV (reference sequence). Trimming cost V 1 base and J 6 bases, with 7 bases left between them. This CDR3 contains 13 residues.

This sequence joins TRBV20-1 and TRBJ2-1, with a tentative D call TRBD1 (5 bases). Germline V CDR1 and CDR2: DFQATT, SNEGSKA (reference sequence). V was trimmed by 6 bases and J by 3 bases, leaving 12 bases between them. The CDR3 length is 13 residues. CDR3 residues: CSALSRVYNEQFF. As DNA, the CDR3 is TGCAGTGCCCTAAGCAGGGTCTACAATGAGCAGTTCTTC.

The sample holds a few counts of this clonotype. The chain carries TRBV4-2 and TRBJ1-2; no firm D call. V dropped 1 base and J dropped 6 bases, with 3 bases sitting between them. Germline CDR1 is LGHNA and CDR2 is YNFKEQ. The CDR3 has 11 residues. The CDR3 sequence is CASSQGHGYTF. The CDR3 region has the DNA TGTGCCAGCAGCCAAGGTCATGGCTACACCTTC.

V and J are TRBV5-6 and TRBJ1-5, with TRBD1 identical over 7 bases. The CDR3 length is 16 residues. Germline V gene lookup returns CDR1 SGHDT and CDR2 YYEEEE. Trimming at V came to 4 bases and at J to 1 base, leaving 8 bases not matched to a gene. The chain's CDR3 is CASSRTGAGSNQPQHF. For the CDR3, the DNA is TGTGCCAGCAGCAGAACAGGGGCTGGAAGCAATCAGCCCCAGCATTTT.

A single count supports this clonotype. The V call is TRBV20-1, the J call TRBJ2-4; 9 bases align to TRBD2. V shed 3 bases, J shed 7 bases, and the junction held 4 bases outside the gene matches. This CDR3 has 13 residues. The germline CDR1 and CDR2 sequences are DFQATT and SNEGSKA (reference sequence). The DNA for the CDR3 is TGCAGTGCTAGTTTCGCGGGAGGGAACATTCAGTACTTC. The encoded protein is CSASFAGGNIQYF.

The rearrangement uses TRBV28 and TRBJ1-5; TRBD1 agrees at 12 bases. CDR3 length: 17 residues. Trimming removed 6 bases from V and 0 bases from J; junction bases left unmatched: 6. Germline CDR1 and CDR2: MDHEN and SYDVKM. CDR3 loop: CASRAGTGGFSNQPQHF. In DNA, the CDR3 is TGTGCCAGCAGAGCCGGGACAGGGGGCTTTAGCAATCAGCCCCAGCATTTT.

The DNA for the CDR3 is TGTGCCACCAGCACACAGGGTACTGATCAGCCCCAGCATTTT. Protein product: CATSTQGTDQPQHF. This chain uses TRBV15 with TRBJ1-5, with D maybe TRBD1 (6 bases). Trimming took 4 bases from V and 5 from J, leaving 12 bases between them. The CDR3 loop spans 14 amino acids. CDR1 is LNHNV and CDR2 is YYDKDF in the germline V gene (reference sequence).

The gene calls are TRBV15 and TRBJ1-6; the match to TRBD1 covers 9 bases. The germline CDR1 and CDR2 sequences are LNHNV and YYDKDF (reference sequence). J lost 7 bases, V lost 3 bases, and 7 bases had no gene match. This CDR3 contains 16 residues. Here the CDR3 DNA reads TGTGCCACCAGCAGGGCGTTACAGGGGGCGAATTCACCCCTCCACTTT. Encoded protein: CATSRALQGANSPLHF.

This clonotype was detected only a few times. The V gene is TRBV7-9, the J gene TRBJ2-4, with no clear D. V dropped 3 bases and J dropped 5 bases, with 5 bases sitting between them. Germline loops: CDR1 SEHNR, CDR2 FQNEAQ (reference sequence). This CDR3 contains 12 residues. DNA of the CDR3: TGTGCCAGCAGCTTTACAGAAAACATTCAGTACTTC. Its translation: CASSFTENIQYF.

This clonotype occurred a few times. This sequence joins TRBV3-1 and TRBJ1-1; perhaps TRBD1 as D (5 bases). The germline V gene encodes CDR1 LGHDT and CDR2 YNNKEL (reference sequence). Deletions cut 3 bases from V and 4 bases from J, with 9 bases between. The CDR3 is made up of 13 amino acids. CDR3 bases: TGTGCCAGCAGCCACCAGGGCGGCACTGAAGCTTTCTTT. It is translated as CASSHQGGTEAFF.

Of note for this clonotype: The germline gene is not matched at one end of the junction; a read error may be the cause. V usage is TRBV12-3 or TRBV12-4 and J usage is TRBJ2-1, with 7 bases fitting TRBD1. This CDR3 has 14 amino acids. CDR3 nucleotides: TGCGCCAGCAGTTTATACAGGGGAGACAATGAGCAGTTCTTC. This codes for CASSLYRGDNEQFF.

The chain couples TRBV28 to TRBJ1-4, with unresolved D. This CDR3 has 15 amino acids. With 6 bases removed from V and 8 bases from J, the gap between germline ends came to 19 bases. The V gene's germline CDR1 is MDHEN and CDR2 SYDVKM. CDR3 in DNA: TGTGCCAGCAGCCCGTATCTGGGGATAGGAGAAAAACTGTTTTTT. Its translation is CASSPYLGIGEKLFF. Looking up the rest from reference TRBV28 and TRBJ1-4 gives the full variable domain: DVKVTQSSRYLVKRTGEKVFLECVQDMDHENMFWYRQDPGLGLRLIYFSYDVKMKEKGDIPEGYSVSREKKERFSLILESASTNQTSMYLCASSPYLGIGEKLFFGSGTQLSVL.

Note on this clonotype: As the CDR3 is not closed by the conserved phenylalanine or tryptophan, this likely results from a read error. The V and J genes are TRBV4-3 and TRBJ2-3, with a possible D match to TRBD2 (6 bases). CDR3 length equals 14 residues. V was pared by 0 bases and J by 6 bases, with 10 bases between. Germline lookup yields CDR1 LGHNA and CDR2 YSLEER. The CDR3 spells CASSQDRGRDTQYL. CDR3 nucleotides: TGCGCCAGCAGCCAAGATCGAGGGAGGGATACGCAGTATCTT.

The V gene is TRBV20-1, the J gene TRBJ2-3; TRBD2 aligns across 8 bases. This CDR3 comprises 13 residues. Germline values: CDR1 DFQATT, CDR2 SNEGSKA (reference sequence). V lost 6 bases and J lost 7; bases outside the gene matches: 9. The CDR3 coding sequence is TGCAGTGCGATAAGCGGGAGAGAGTATACGCAGTATTTT. It specifies CSAISGREYTQYF.

The chain employs TRBV28 and TRBJ2-3; possible D gene TRBD2, 5 bases. Per germline, CDR1 MDHEN and CDR2 SYDVKM. The CDR3 is 14 residues long. The germline V and J ends were trimmed by 3 bases and 2 bases, with 9 bases remaining between them. For the CDR3, the DNA is TGTGCCAGCAGTTTCCAGCGGTCCACAGATACGCAGTATTTT. Amino acid sequence: CASSFQRSTDTQYF.

This clonotype showed up just a few times. The CDR3 nucleotides read TGTGCCAGCAGTGAGTACCCGGACTATGGCTACACCTTC. It specifies CASSEYPDYGYTF. This chain uses TRBV6-1 with TRBJ1-2; D unresolved. Germline CDR1 is MNHNS and CDR2 is SASEGT. The CDR3 is made up of 13 amino acids. Trimming cost V 3 bases and J 3 bases, with 8 bases left between them.